The T cell receptor (beta chain) under discussion was sequenced for a study of radiotherapy plus CTLA-4 blockade in lung cancer. Trimming cost V 3 bases and J 6 bases; bases outside gene matches: 2. Germline V gene sequence: CDR1 ENHRY, CDR2 SYGVKD. This CDR3 contains 13 residues. About this clone: Its antigen is unidentified.

Study-wide results and limits: Radiotherapy plus ipilimumab was followed by expansion in blood of tumor-derived TCR clones.

Chemo-refractory metastatic non-small-cell lung cancer patients underwent focal radiation alongside CTLA-4 blockade with ipilimumab. Libraries were prepared by immunoSEQ multiplex PCR; TCRdb keeps only in-frame clonotypes and omits some of them. The sample consists of 50,000 to 85,000 clones, under 85% of them appearing once. The chain recombines TRBV10-3 with TRBJ1-5, with 7 bases fitting TRBD1. This clonotype originated in a human donor with non-small cell lung cancer who had a partial response to radiotherapy plus ipilimumab. Sequenced material: peripheral blood, taken from a patient treated with radiotherapy plus ipilimumab. The DNA for the CDR3 is TGTGCCATCAGTGACACAGGGGTTCAGCCCCAGCATTTT. Its translation is CAISDTGVQPQHF.